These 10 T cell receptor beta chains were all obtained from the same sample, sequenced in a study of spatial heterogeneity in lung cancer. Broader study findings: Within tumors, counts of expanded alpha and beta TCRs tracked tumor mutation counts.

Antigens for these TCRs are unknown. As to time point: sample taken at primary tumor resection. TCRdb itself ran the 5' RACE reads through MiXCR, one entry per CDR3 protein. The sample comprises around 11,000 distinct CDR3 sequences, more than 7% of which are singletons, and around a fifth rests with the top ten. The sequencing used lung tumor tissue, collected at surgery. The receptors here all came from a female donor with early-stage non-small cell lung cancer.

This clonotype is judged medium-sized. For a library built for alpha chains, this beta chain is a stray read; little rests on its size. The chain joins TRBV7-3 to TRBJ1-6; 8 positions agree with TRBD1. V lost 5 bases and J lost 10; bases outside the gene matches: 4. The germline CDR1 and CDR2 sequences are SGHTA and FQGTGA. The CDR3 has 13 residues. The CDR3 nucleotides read TGTGCCAGCAGCCCAGGGGGCAGGTCACCCCTCCACTTT. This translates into CASSPGGRSPLHF.

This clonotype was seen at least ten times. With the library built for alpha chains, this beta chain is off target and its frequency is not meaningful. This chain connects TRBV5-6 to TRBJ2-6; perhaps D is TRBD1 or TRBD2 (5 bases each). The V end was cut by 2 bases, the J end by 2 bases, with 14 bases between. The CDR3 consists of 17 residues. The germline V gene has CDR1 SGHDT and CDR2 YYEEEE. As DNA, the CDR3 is TGTGCCAGCAGCTTAAATCTGGGGACCGCTGGGGCCAACGTCCTGACTTTC. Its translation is CASSLNLGTAGANVLTF.

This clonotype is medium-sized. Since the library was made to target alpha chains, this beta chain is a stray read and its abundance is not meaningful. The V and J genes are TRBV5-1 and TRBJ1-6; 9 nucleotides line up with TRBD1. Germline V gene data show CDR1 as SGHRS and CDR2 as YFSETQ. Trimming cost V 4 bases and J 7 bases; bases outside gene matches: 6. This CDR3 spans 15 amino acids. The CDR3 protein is CASSASGQGNSPLHF. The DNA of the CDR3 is TGCGCCAGCAGCGCCAGCGGACAGGGGAATTCACCCCTCCACTTT.

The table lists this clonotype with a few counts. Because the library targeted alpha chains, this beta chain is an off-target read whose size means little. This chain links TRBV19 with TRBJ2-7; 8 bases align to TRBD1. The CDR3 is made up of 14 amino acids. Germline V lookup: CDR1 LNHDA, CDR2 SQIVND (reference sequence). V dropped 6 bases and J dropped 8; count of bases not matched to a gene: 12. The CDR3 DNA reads TGTGCCAGTAGGGGGGGACAGGCTGGCTGGAAGCAGTACTTC. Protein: CASRGGQAGWKQYF.

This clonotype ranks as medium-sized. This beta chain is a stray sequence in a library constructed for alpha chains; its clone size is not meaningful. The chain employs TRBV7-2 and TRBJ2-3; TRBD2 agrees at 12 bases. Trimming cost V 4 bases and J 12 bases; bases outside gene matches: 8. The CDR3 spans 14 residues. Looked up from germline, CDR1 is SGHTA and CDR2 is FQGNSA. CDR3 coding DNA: TGTGCCAGCAGCTCGTGGACTAGCGGGAATTATCAGTATTTT. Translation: CASSSWTSGNYQYF. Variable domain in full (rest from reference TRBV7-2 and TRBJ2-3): GAGVSQSPSNKVTEKGKDVELRCDPISGHTALYWYRQSLGQGLEFLIYFQGNSAPDKSGLPSDRFSAERTGGSVSTLTIQRTQQEDSAVYLCASSSWTSGNYQYFGPGTRLTVL.

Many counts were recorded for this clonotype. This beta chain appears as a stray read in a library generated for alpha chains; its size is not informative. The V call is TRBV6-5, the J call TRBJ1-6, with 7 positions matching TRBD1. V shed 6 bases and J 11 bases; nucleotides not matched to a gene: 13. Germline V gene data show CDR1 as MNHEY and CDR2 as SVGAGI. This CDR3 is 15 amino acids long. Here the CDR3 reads CASSPSDRQGTPLHF. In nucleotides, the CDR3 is TGTGCCAGCAGCCCGTCGGACCGACAGGGTACACCCCTCCACTTT.

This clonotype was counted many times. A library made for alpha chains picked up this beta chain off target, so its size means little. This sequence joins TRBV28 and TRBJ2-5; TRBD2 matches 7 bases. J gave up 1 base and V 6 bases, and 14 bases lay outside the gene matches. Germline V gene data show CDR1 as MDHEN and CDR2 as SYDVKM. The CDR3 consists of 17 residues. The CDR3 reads CASRGLGLAEAQETQYF. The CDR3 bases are TGTGCCAGCAGGGGACTTGGGCTAGCGGAGGCCCAAGAGACCCAGTACTTC.

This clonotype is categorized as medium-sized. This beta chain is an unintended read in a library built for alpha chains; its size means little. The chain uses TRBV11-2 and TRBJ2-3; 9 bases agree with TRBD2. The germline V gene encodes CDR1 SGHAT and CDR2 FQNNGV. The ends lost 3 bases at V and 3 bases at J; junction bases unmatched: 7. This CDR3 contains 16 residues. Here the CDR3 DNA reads TGTGCCAGCAGCTTCTTTGCGGGGGGGCCGACAGATACGCAGTATTTT. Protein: CASSFFAGGPTDTQYF.

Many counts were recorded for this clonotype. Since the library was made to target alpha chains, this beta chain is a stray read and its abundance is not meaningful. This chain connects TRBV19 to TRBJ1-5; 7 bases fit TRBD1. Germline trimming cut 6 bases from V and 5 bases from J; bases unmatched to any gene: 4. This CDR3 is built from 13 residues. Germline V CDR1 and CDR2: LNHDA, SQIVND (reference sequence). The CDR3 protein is CASSLTGDQPQHF. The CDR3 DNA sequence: TGTGCCAGTAGCCTTACAGGGGATCAGCCCCAGCATTTT.

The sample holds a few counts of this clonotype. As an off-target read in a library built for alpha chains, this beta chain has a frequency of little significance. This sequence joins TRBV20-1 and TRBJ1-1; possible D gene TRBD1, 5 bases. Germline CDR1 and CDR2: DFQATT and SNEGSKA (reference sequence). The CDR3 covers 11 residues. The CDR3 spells CTARQGIEAFF. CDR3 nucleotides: TGCACCGCTCGTCAGGGAATTGAAGCTTTCTTT.